This T cell receptor beta chain is drawn from a study of immune cell composition in non-small cell lung cancer. This clone was seen only a few times. Clones were sequenced by immunoSEQ multiplex PCR, and TCRdb holds only the in-frame ones, with some missing. The sample has about 2,100 clones; just under 75% are singletons. The CDR3 totals 16 residues. With 6 bases clipped from V and 3 bases from J, the junction kept 10 bases outside the gene matches. Germline-derived CDR1 and CDR2 are SGHNT and YENEEA. The gene calls are TRBV11-3 and TRBJ2-3; 9 nucleotides match TRBD2. Sample: lung tumor tissue. This clonotype was obtained from a human donor with non-small cell lung cancer. The CDR3 is CASSYLSGSGTDTQYF. CDR3 DNA: TGTGCCAGCAGTTACCTTAGCGGGAGTGGGACAGATACGCAGTATTTT.